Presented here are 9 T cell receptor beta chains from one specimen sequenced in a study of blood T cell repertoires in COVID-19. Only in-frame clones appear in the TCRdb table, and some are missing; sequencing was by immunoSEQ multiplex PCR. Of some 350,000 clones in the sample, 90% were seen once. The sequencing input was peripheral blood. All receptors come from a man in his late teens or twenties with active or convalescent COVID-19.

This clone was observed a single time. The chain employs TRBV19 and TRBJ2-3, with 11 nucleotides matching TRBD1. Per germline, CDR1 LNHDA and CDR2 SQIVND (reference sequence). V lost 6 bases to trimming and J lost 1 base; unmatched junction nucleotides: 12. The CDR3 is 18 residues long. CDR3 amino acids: CASSIPRDRGTRTDTQYF. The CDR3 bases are TGTGCCAGTAGCATCCCCCGGGACAGGGGGACCCGCACAGATACGCAGTATTTT.

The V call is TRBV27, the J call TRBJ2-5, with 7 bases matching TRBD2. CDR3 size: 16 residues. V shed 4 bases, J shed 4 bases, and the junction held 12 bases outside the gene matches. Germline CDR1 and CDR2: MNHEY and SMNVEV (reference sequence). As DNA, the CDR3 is TGTGCCAGCAGTTCCCTAGCGGATCTTACCCGAGAGACCCAGTACTTC. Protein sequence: CASSSLADLTRETQYF.

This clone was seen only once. In DNA form, the CDR3 reads TGTGCCAGCAGCACCCGGGACAACTATAATTCACCCCTCCACTTT. Its protein is CASSTRDNYNSPLHF. V is TRBV5-6 and J is TRBJ1-6, with a weak D call TRBD1 (6 bases). CDR1 is SGHDT, CDR2 YYEEEE, per germline. The CDR3 spans 15 residues. Trimming removed 4 bases from V and 3 bases from J, with 11 bases in between.

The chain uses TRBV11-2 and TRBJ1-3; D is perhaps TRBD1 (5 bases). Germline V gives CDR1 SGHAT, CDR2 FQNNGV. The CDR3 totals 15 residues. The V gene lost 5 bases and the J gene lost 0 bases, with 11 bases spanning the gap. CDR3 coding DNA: TGTGCCAGCAGCCTCCGACAGTACTCTGGAAACACCATATATTTT. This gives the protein CASSLRQYSGNTIYF. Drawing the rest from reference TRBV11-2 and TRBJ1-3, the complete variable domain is EAGVAQSPRYKIIEKRQSVAFWCNPISGHATLYWYQQILGQGPKLLIQFQNNGVVDDSQLPKDRFSAERLKGVDSTLKIQPAKLEDSAVYLCASSLRQYSGNTIYFGEGSWLTVV.

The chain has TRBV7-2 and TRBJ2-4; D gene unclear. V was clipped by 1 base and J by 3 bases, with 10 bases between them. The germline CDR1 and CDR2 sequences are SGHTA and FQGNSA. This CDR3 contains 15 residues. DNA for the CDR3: TGTGCCAGCAGCTTAGGCGCATCGATCAAAAACATTCAGTACTTC. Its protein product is CASSLGASIKNIQYF.

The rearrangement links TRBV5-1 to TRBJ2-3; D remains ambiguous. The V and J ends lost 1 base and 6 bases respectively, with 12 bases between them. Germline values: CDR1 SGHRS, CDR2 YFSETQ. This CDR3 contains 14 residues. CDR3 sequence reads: CASSLSGVPDTQYF. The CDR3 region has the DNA TGCGCCAGCAGCTTGTCTGGAGTCCCTGATACGCAGTATTTT.

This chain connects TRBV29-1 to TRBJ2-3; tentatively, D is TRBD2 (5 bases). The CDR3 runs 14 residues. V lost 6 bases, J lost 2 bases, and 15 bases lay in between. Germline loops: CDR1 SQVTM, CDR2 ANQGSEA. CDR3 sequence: CSVLLLADTDTQYF. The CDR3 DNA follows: TGCAGCGTCCTACTGCTAGCAGACACAGATACGCAGTATTTT.

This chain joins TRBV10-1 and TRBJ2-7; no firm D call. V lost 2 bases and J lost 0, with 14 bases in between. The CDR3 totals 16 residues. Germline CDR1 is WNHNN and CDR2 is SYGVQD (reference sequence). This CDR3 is CASSEVRGGSSYEQYF. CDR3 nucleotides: TGCGCCAGCAGTGAGGTCCGCGGCGGAAGCTCCTACGAGCAGTACTTC.

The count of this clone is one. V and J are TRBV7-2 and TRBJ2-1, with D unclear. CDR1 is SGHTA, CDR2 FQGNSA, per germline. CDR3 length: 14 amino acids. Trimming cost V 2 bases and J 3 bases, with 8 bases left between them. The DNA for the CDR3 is TGTGCCAGCAGCTTAACGGTTAACTACAATGAGCAGTTCTTC. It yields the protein CASSLTVNYNEQFF.